The 12 T cell receptor beta chains below were found in one sample sequenced in a study of CXCR3-negative and CXCR3-positive naive CD8 T cells. These receptors have no identified antigens. Study outcomes and limitations: CXCR3-positive naive cells had TRB CDR3s that were more hydrophobic than CXCR3-negative naive cells had.

The TRB libraries of cDNA were built by UMI-labeled 5' RACE. TCRdb re-analyzed the 5' RACE reads; it lists each CDR3 protein once, without DNA. This sample contains roughly 61,000 distinct CDR3 sequences. Sample: naive CXCR3+ CD8+ T cells from blood. The subset here: CD45RO-CCR7+CD27+CD95- naive CD8+ T cells expressing CXCR3 (TNR3+). The source of these receptors is a human donor in good health. Some clones in this sample may be carry-over from other donors' samples.

The chain carries TRBV28 and TRBJ1-6. CDR1 is MDHEN, CDR2 SYDVKM, per germline. The CDR3 loop spans 14 amino acids. The CDR3 loop is CASTEEDDNSPLHF.

This chain joins TRBV7-2 and TRBJ1-2; TCRdb's D call of TRBD1 is untestable without DNA. Germline values: CDR1 SGHTA, CDR2 FQGNSA. The CDR3 extends over 17 amino acids. The CDR3 region is CASSLTLETGSNYGYTF.

V and J are TRBV29-1 and TRBJ2-3; TCRdb's D call, TRBD2, is unchecked because there is no DNA. CDR1 is SQVTM and CDR2 is ANQGSEA in the germline V gene. This CDR3 contains 18 residues. The CDR3 here is CSFSGSWALADLTDTQYF.

This clonotype is classed as medium-sized by frequency. V is TRBV6-5 and J is TRBJ1-5. CDR1 is MNHEY, CDR2 SVGAGI, per germline. The CDR3 spans 12 residues. CDR3: CASSSGGQPQHF.

The chain uses TRBV7-6 and TRBJ2-1; TCRdb lists TRBD1, though no DNA is available to test this call. The germline gives CDR1 SGHVS, CDR2 FNYEAQ. The CDR3 runs to 14 residues. This CDR3 reads CASSLWGGGDEQFF. Full variable domain (rest looked up from reference TRBV7-6 and TRBJ2-1): GAGVSQSPRYKVTKRGQDVALRCDPISGHVSLYWYRQALGQGPEFLTYFNYEAQQDKSGLPNDRFSAERPEGSISTLTIQRTEQRDSAMYRCASSLWGGGDEQFFGPGTRLTVL.

The chain recombines TRBV28 with TRBJ2-5. This CDR3 has 12 amino acids. Germline CDR1 and CDR2: MDHEN and SYDVKM. The CDR3: CASMEYQETQYF.

V gene TRBV6-2 or TRBV6-3 combines with J gene TRBJ2-1. Germline V gene sequence: CDR1 MNHEY, CDR2 SVGEGT. CDR3 length equals 14 residues. The CDR3 protein is CASSPTGSYNEQFF.

V is TRBV28 and J is TRBJ1-5; the D gene TCRdb calls, TRBD1, cannot be checked with no DNA. Germline values: CDR1 MDHEN, CDR2 SYDVKM. The CDR3 covers 15 residues. CDR3 in amino acids: CASSSRTGWNQPQHF.

The chain employs TRBV27 and TRBJ1-1. This CDR3 has 14 amino acids. Germline values: CDR1 MNHEY, CDR2 SMNVEV (reference sequence). CDR3 residues: CASSSPGLGTEAFF.

This chain connects TRBV29-1 to TRBJ2-2; TCRdb's assignment of TRBD2 cannot be checked, as there is no DNA. The CDR3 extends over 13 amino acids. Germline values: CDR1 SQVTM, CDR2 ANQGSEA. CDR3 in amino acids: CSVVAGTTGELFF.

V and J are TRBV12-3 or TRBV12-4 and TRBJ2-7. The CDR3 runs to 11 residues. The chain's CDR3 is CASRLGYEQYF.

The chain has TRBV14 and TRBJ1-2; TCRdb reports TRBD1, a call that lacks DNA to check it against. The CDR3 runs to 15 residues. Per germline, CDR1 SGHDN and CDR2 FVKESK. The CDR3 reads CASSQGQGNVYGYTF.